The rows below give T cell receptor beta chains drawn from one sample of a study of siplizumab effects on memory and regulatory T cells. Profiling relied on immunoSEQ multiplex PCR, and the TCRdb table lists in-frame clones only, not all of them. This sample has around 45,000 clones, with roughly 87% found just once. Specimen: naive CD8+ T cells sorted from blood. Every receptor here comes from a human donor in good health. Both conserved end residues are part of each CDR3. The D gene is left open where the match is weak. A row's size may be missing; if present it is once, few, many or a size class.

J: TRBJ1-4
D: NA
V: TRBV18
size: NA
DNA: TGTGCCAGCTCACTGTTAAAACGCGGACTGGAAAAACTGTTTTTT
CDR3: CASSLLKRGLEKLFF

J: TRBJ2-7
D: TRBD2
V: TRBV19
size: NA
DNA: TGTGCCAGTAGTATCCTAGCGGGGCTCGTGAGCTCCTACGAGCAGTACTTC
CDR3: CASSILAGLVSSYEQYF

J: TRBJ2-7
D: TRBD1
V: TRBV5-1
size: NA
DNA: TGCGCCAGCAGCTTGCTGGGACAGGCCTACGAGCAGTACTTC
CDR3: CASSLLGQAYEQYF

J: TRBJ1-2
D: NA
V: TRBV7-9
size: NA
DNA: TGTGCCAGCAGCTTAGCTTCCTGGGGTGGCTATGGCTACACCTTC
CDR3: CASSLASWGGYGYTF

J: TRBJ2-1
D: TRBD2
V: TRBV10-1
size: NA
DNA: TGCGCCAGCAGTGACACGGTTCTCACTAGCGGGAGTGAGCCTGAGCAGTTCTTC
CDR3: CASSDTVLTSGSEPEQFF

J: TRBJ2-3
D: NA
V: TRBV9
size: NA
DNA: TGTGCCAGCAGCGAGACCCCTGCGGGAGCGGGACATACAGATACGCAGTATTTT
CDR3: CASSETPAGAGHTDTQYF

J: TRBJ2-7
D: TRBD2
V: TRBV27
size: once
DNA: TGTGCCAGCAGCCCCTCGGGACTAGCGGGAGTATACGAGCAGTACTTC
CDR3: CASSPSGLAGVYEQYF

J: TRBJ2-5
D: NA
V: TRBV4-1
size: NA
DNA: TGCGCCAGCTCCAGGGGCAGAGACCAAGAGACCCAGTACTTC
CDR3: CASSRGRDQETQYF

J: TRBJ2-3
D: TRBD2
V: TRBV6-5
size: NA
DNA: TGTGCCAGCAGTTACGAAGCGGGGGGCACAGATACGCAGTATTTT
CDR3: CASSYEAGGTDTQYF

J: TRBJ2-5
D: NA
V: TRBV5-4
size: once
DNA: TGTGCCAGCAGCCCGGGGACCTACCAAGAGACCCAGTACTTC
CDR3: CASSPGTYQETQYF

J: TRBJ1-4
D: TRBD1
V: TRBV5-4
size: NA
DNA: TGTGCCAGCAGCCTTACCGGACAGGGTGCTAATGAAAAACTGTTTTTT
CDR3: CASSLTGQGANEKLFF

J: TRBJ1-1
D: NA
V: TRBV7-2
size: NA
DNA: TGTGCCAGTGTCGGGTTGAACACTGAAGCTTTCTTT
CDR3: CASVGLNTEAFF